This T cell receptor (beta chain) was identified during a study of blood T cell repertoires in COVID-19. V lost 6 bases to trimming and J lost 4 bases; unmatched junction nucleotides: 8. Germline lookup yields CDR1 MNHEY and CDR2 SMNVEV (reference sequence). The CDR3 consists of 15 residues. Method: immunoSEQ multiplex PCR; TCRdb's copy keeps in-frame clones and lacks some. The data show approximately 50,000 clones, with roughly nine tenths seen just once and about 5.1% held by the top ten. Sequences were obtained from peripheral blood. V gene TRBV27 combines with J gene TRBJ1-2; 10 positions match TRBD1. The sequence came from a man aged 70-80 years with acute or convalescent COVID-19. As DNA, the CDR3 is TGTGCCAGCAGATCCTCGGGACAGGGGACCTATGGCTACACCTTC. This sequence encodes CASRSSGQGTYGYTF.